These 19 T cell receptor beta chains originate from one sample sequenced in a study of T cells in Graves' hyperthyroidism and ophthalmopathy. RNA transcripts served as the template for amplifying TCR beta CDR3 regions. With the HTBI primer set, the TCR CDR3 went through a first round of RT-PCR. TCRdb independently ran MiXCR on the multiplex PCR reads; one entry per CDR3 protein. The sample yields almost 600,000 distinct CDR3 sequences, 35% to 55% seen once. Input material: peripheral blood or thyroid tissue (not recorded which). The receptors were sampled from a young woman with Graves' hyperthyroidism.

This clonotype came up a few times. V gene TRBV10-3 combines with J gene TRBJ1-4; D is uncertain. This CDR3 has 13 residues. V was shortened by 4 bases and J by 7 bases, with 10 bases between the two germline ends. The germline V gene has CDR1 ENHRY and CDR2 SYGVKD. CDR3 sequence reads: CAISGIGGEKLFF. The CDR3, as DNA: TGTGCCATCAGTGGTATAGGAGGTGAAAAACTGTTTTTT.

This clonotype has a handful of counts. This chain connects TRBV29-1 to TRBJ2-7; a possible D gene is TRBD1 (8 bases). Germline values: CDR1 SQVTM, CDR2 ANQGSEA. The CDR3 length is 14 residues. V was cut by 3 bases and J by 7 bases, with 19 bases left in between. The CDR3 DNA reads TGCAGCGTTGACTTGACAGGGGAGGGCAATGAGCAGTACTTC. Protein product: CSVDLTGEGNEQYF.

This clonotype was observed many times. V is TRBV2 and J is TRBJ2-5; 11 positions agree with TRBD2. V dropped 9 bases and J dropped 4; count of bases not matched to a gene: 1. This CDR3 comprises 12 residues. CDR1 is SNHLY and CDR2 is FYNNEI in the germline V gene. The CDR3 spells CASGLAGETQYF. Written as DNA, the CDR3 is TGTGCCAGTGGACTAGCGGGAGAGACCCAGTACTTC.

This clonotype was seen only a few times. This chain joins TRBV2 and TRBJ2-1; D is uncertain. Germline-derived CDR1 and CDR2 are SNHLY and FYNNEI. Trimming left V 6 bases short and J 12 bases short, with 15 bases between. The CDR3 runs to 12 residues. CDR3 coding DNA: TGTGCCAGCAGCCGAACGCAGGATATGCAGTTCTTC. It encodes CASSRTQDMQFF.

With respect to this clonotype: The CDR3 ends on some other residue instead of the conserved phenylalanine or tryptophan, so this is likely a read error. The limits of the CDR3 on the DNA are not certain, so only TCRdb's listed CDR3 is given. The CDR3 sequence: CASSSPLPGQGHRGAVV. The chain is built from TRBV6-1 and TRBJ2-2; the tabulated D call, TRBD1, remains unverified against the DNA. The CDR3 length is 17 residues, termini included. The germline CDR1 and CDR2 sequences are MNHNS and SASEGT.

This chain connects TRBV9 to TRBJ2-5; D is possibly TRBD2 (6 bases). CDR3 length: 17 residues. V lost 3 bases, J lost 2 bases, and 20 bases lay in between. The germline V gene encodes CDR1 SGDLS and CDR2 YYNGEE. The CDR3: CASSDGTPSLSQETQYF. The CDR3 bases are TGTGCCAGCAGCGACGGGACTCCCTCCTTGTCTCAAGAGACCCAGTACTTC.

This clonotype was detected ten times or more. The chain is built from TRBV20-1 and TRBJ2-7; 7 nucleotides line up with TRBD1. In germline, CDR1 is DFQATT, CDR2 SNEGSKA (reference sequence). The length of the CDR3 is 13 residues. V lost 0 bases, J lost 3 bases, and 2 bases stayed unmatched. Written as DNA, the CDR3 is TGCAGTGCTAGAGATTCAGGGGGCTACGAGCAGTACTTC. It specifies CSARDSGGYEQYF.

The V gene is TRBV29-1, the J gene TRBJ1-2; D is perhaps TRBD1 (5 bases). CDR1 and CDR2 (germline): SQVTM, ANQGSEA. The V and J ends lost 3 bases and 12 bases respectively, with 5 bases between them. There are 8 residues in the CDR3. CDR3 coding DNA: TGCAGCGTTGAGGGGGACACCTTC. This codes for CSVEGDTF.

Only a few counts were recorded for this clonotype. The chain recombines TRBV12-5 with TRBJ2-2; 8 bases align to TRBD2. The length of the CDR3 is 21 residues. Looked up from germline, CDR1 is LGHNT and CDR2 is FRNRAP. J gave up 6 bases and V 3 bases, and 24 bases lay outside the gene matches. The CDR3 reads CASGLGATSEIQYLRPGELFF. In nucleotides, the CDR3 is TGTGCTAGTGGTTTAGGGGCGACTAGCGAGATACAATATCTTCGTCCCGGGGAGCTGTTTTTT. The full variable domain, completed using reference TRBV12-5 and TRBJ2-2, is DARVTQTPRHKVTEMGQEVTMRCQPILGHNTVFWYRQTMMQGLELLAYFRNRAPLDDSGMPKDRFSAEMPDATLATLKIQPSEPRDSAVYFCASGLGATSEIQYLRPGELFFGEGSRLTVL.

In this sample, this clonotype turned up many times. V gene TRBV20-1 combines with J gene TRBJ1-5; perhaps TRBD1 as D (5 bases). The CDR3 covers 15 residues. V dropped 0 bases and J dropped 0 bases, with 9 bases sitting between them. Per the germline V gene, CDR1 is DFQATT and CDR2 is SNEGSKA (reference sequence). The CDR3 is CSAREWDGSNQPQHF. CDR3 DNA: TGCAGTGCTAGAGAGTGGGACGGTAGCAATCAGCCCCAGCATTTT.

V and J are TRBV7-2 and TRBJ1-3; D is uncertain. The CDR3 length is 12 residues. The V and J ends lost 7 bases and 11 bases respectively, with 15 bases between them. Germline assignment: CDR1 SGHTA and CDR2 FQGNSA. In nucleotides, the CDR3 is TGTGCCAGCATCCCGGCTGGAGGGTCCATATATTTT. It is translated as CASIPAGGSIYF.

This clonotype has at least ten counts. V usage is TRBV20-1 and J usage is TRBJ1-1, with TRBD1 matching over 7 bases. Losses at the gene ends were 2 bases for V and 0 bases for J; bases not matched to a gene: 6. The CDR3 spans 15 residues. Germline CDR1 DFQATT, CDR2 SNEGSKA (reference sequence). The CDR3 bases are TGCAGTGCTAGACCTTGGACAGGCTTGAACACTGAAGCTTTCTTT. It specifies CSARPWTGLNTEAFF.

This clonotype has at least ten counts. CDR3 region: CASSLSGRTNTEAFF. The CDR3 region has the DNA TGTGCCAGCAGCTTATCGGGCAGGACGAACACTGAAGCTTTCTTT. The chain couples TRBV7-8 to TRBJ1-1; D not resolved. Germline V gene sequence: CDR1 SGHVS, CDR2 FQNEAQ. The ends were cut back, 2 bases at V and 1 base at J, with 11 bases in the middle. CDR3 length: 15 amino acids.

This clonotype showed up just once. As DNA, the CDR3 is TGCGCCAGCAGTCCCCGGGACAGGGGTTCCGATGAGCAGTTCTTC. This gives the protein CASSPRDRGSDEQFF. The chain joins TRBV10-2 to TRBJ2-1; 10 bases match TRBD1. CDR1 is WSHSY, CDR2 SAAADI, per germline. The CDR3 is made up of 15 amino acids. The V segment lost 5 bases and the J segment 8 bases; nucleotides outside the gene matches: 9.

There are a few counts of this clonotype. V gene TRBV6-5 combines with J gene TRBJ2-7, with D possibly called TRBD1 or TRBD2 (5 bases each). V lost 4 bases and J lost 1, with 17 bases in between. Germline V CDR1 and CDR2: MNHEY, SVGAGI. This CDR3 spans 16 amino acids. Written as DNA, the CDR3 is TGTGCCAGCAGTTCGACCCCCGGGACGGTATCCTACGAGCAGTACTTC. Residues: CASSSTPGTVSYEQYF.

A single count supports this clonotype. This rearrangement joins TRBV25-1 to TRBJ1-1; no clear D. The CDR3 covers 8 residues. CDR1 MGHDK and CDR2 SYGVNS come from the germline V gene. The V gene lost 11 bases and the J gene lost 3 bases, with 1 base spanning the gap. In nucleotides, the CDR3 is TGTGCCCACACTGAAGCTTTCTTT. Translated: CAHTEAFF.

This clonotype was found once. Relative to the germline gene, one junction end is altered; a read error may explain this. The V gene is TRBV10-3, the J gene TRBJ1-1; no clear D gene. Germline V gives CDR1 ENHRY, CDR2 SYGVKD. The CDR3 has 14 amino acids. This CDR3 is CAITGERDNTEALF. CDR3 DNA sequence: TGTGCCATCACTGGGGAGAGGGATAACACTGAAGCTCTCTTT.

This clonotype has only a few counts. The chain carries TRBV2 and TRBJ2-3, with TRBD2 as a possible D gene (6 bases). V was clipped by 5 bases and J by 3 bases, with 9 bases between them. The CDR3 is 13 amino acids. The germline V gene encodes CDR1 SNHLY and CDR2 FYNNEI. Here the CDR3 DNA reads TGTGCCAGCAGTCAGGGAGGTACAGATACGCAGTATTTT. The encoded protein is CASSQGGTDTQYF. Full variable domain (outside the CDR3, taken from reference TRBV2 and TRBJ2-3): EPEVTQTPSHQVTQMGQEVILRCVPISNHLYFYWYRQILGQKVEFLVSFYNNEISEKSEIFDDQFSVERPDGSNFTLKIRSTKLEDSAMYFCASSQGGTDTQYFGPGTRLTVL.

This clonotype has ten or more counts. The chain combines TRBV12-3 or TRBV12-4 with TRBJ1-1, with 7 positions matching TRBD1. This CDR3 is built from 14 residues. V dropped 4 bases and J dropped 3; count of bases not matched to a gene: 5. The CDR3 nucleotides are TGTGCCAGCAGTTCCTTTACAGGGGACACTGAAGCTTTCTTT. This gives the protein CASSSFTGDTEAFF.